These 32 T cell receptor beta chains were all obtained from the same sample, sequenced in a study of beta chain features in type 1 diabetes (dated by TCRdb to 2016 to 2018). Study-level results and caveats: A moderate but significant shortening of TCRB CDR3 length was observed in type 1 diabetes patients in all four CD4+ subsets.

The library was generated by the immunoSEQ multiplex PCR assay. The entire amount of isolated RNA was reverse transcribed using the High Capacity cDNA Reverse Transcription Kit, so the sequenced TCRB transcripts were expressed ones. TCRdb took this table from immuneACCESS and kept in-frame rearrangements with V and J called. Such tables lack part of the clones; where checked against another copy, unresolved V genes explain under half of the gap, and the rest is unexplained. For this sample there are about 400,000 clones; around 13% appear just once. Around 0.01% of the sample goes to the ten largest clones. The antigens these receptors bind are not known. The sample taken for sequencing was naive CD4+ T cells from blood. According to the study, the label for this sample's cell subset or site signals: true naive CD4+ T cells. These receptors were collected from a woman under 30 with type 1 diabetes.

This clone was detected a few times. V usage is TRBV18 and J usage is TRBJ2-3; D is uncertain. The CDR3 contains 14 residues. Looked up from germline, CDR1 is KGHSH and CDR2 is LQKENI. V lost 1 base and J lost 5, with 10 bases in between. The CDR3 spells CASSPLPGQDTQYF. The CDR3 coding sequence is TGTGCCAGCTCACCACTTCCAGGCCAAGATACGCAGTATTTT.

This clone has more than one count but fewer than ten. This sequence joins TRBV4-3 and TRBJ2-7, with 7 bases identical to TRBD1. The CDR3 is 16 amino acids. V shed 1 base, J shed 3 bases, and the junction held 9 bases outside the gene matches. Germline CDR1 is LGHNA and CDR2 is YSLEER. In nucleotides, the CDR3 is TGCGCCAGCAGCCAAGGGACAGGCAAGGTCGGCTACGAGCAGTACTTC. It is translated as CASSQGTGKVGYEQYF.

This clone showed up just a few times. In DNA, the CDR3 is TGTGCCAGCAGTTCCCGGGACAGCGGTTATGGCTACACCTTC. Protein product: CASSSRDSGYGYTF. The chain carries TRBV27 and TRBJ1-2, with 7 bases fitting TRBD1. V lost 4 bases to trimming and J lost 5 bases; unmatched junction nucleotides: 7. The CDR3 totals 14 residues. Germline assignment: CDR1 MNHEY and CDR2 SMNVEV (reference sequence).

The V and J genes are TRBV5-1 and TRBJ2-2; TRBD2 matches at 8 bases. The CDR3 loop spans 15 amino acids. Germline values: CDR1 SGHRS, CDR2 YFSETQ. The V gene end was trimmed by 6 bases and the J gene end by 3 bases; junction bases not matched to a gene: 7. CDR3 protein: CASTFTSGYTGELFF. For the CDR3, the DNA is TGCGCCAGCACCTTTACTAGCGGTTACACCGGGGAGCTGTTTTTT.

J is TRBJ2-1 and V is TRBV6-4, with a possible D match to TRBD2 (7 bases). The V and J ends lost 6 bases and 2 bases respectively, with 14 bases between them. The CDR3 totals 15 residues. Germline CDR1 and CDR2: MRHNA and SNTAGT. CDR3 sequence reads: CASRAEGGAYNEQFF. DNA for the CDR3: TGTGCCAGCAGGGCCGAGGGGGGGGCCTACAATGAGCAGTTCTTC.

This clone was seen more than once but under ten times. The chain carries TRBV5-6 and TRBJ1-5, with no clear D. V shed 3 bases and J shed 3 bases, with 10 bases lying between them. Per the germline V gene, CDR1 is SGHDT and CDR2 is YYEEEE. This CDR3 spans 14 amino acids. The CDR3 sequence: CASSSFSTNQPQHF. CDR3 DNA sequence: TGTGCCAGCAGCTCGTTCAGTACCAATCAGCCCCAGCATTTT.

Only a few counts were recorded for this clone. This chain uses TRBV6-1 with TRBJ2-7, with 10 bases matching TRBD1. The CDR3 runs 14 residues. With V trimmed by 5 bases and J by 2 bases, 3 bases remained unmatched. The germline V gene has CDR1 MNHNS and CDR2 SASEGT. The CDR3 region is CASSRTGGTYEQYF. Here the CDR3 DNA reads TGTGCCAGCAGTAGGACAGGGGGGACCTACGAGCAGTACTTC.

In DNA, the CDR3 is TGCGCCAGCCGGACTAGCGGAAGCACAGATACGCAGTATTTT. Its protein is CASRTSGSTDTQYF. The chain joins TRBV5-1 to TRBJ2-3; TRBD2 agrees at 10 bases. V lost 7 bases, J lost 0 bases, and 2 bases stayed unmatched. Germline V gives CDR1 SGHRS, CDR2 YFSETQ. CDR3 length: 14 residues.

This clone was counted a few times. The rearrangement joins TRBV28 to TRBJ2-7; no definite D call. The CDR3 runs 13 residues. Per germline, CDR1 MDHEN and CDR2 SYDVKM. The V end was cut by 6 bases, the J end by 0 bases, with 9 bases between. The CDR3 protein is CASRTSLSYEQYF. The CDR3 nucleotides are TGTGCCAGCAGGACATCCCTCTCCTACGAGCAGTACTTC.

In this sample, this clone turned up a few times. This chain uses TRBV30 with TRBJ1-1; D remains ambiguous. The CDR3 totals 16 residues. Germline CDR1 reads GTSNPN; CDR2 reads SVGIG (reference sequence). V was trimmed by 0 bases and J by 3 bases, leaving 17 bases between them. CDR3 DNA sequence: TGTGCCTGGAGTGTAGTGGGAGTGGGGTGGCACACTGAAGCTTTCTTT. It specifies CAWSVVGVGWHTEAFF.

V is TRBV18 and J is TRBJ2-1; D is unclear. The CDR3 extends over 13 amino acids. Germline V CDR1 and CDR2: KGHSH, LQKENI. V was trimmed by 1 base and J by 8 bases, leaving 9 bases between them. CDR3 nucleotide sequence: TGTGCCAGCTCACCACTTAATCCCCATGAGCAGTTCTTC. This translates into CASSPLNPHEQFF.

There are a few counts of this clone. The J gene is TRBJ2-2, the V gene TRBV7-2, with TRBD1 matching 9 bases. This CDR3 has 15 residues. The V segment lost 8 bases and the J segment 0 bases; nucleotides outside the gene matches: 4. CDR1 is SGHTA and CDR2 is FQGNSA in the germline V gene. Here the CDR3 reads CASGGTGTNTGELFF. In DNA form, the CDR3 reads TGTGCCAGCGGCGGGACAGGGACGAACACCGGGGAGCTGTTTTTT.

As for this clone: This sample includes further DNA sequences coding for the same CDR3. The chain employs TRBV29-1 and TRBJ2-6; the D gene is possibly TRBD1 (5 bases). The CDR3 spans 14 residues. Germline V CDR1 and CDR2: SQVTM, ANQGSEA. Trimming shortened V by 6 bases and J by 4 bases, and 13 bases separated the two germline ends. DNA of the CDR3: TGCAGCGTCGGCCAGGGCGGCGGGGCCAACGTCCTGACTTTC. Protein sequence: CSVGQGGGANVLTF.

The sample holds a few counts of this clone. The chain uses TRBV2 and TRBJ2-6; D gene unclear. Trimming removed 8 bases at V and 1 base at J, with 3 bases between. The CDR3 contains 12 residues. Germline CDR1 is SNHLY and CDR2 is FYNNEI. DNA of the CDR3: TGTGCCAGCCAATCTGGGGCCAACGTCCTGACTTTC. The encoded protein is CASQSGANVLTF.

The gene calls are TRBV7-2 and TRBJ1-1, with TRBD1 matching 12 bases. Unmatched junction bases numbered 2, after V lost 5 bases and J lost 10 bases. CDR1 and CDR2 from the germline V gene are SGHTA and FQGNSA. This CDR3 has 12 residues. The CDR3 bases are TGTGCCAGCAGCCCGGGACAGGGGGCAGCTTTCTTT. It specifies CASSPGQGAAFF. The variable domain in full, with the rest retrieved from reference TRBV7-2 and TRBJ1-1, is GAGVSQSPSNKVTEKGKDVELRCDPISGHTALYWYRQSLGQGLEFLIYFQGNSAPDKSGLPSDRFSAERTGGSVSTLTIQRTQQEDSAVYLCASSPGQGAAFFGQGTRLTVV.

The chain employs TRBV5-1 and TRBJ1-2; D remains ambiguous. Trimming pared 1 base from V and 4 bases from J, leaving 14 bases between. Germline CDR1 SGHRS, CDR2 YFSETQ. This CDR3 is 15 amino acids long. As DNA, the CDR3 is TGCGCCAGCAGCTTGCTGGACGAGGGAACCTATGGCTACACCTTC. Translating gives CASSLLDEGTYGYTF.

This clone has only a few counts. The gene calls are TRBV5-6 and TRBJ2-5, with 7 bases aligning to TRBD1. Germline CDR1 SGHDT, CDR2 YYEEEE. Unmatched junction bases numbered 5, after V lost 3 bases and J lost 3 bases. The CDR3 extends over 14 amino acids. The CDR3 reads CASSSGTAEETQYF. For the CDR3, the DNA is TGTGCCAGCAGCTCCGGGACAGCCGAAGAGACCCAGTACTTC.

The table lists this clone with a few counts. The chain joins TRBV5-6 to TRBJ1-1, with D uncertain. Germline-derived CDR1 and CDR2 are SGHDT and YYEEEE. The CDR3 spans 11 residues. V lost 2 bases to trimming and J lost 6 bases, with 5 bases between them. The CDR3 DNA reads as TGTGCCAGCAGCTTTCGCGCTGAAGCTTTCTTT. Protein: CASSFRAEAFF.

The J gene is TRBJ2-7, the V gene TRBV27; 7 bases agree with TRBD1. The V segment lost 0 bases and the J segment 9 bases; nucleotides outside the gene matches: 2. From germline, CDR1 is MNHEY and CDR2 SMNVEV (reference sequence). The CDR3 is 12 residues long. CDR3 region: CASSLSGQVQYF. The CDR3, as DNA: TGTGCCAGCAGTTTATCCGGACAGGTGCAGTACTTC.

A few counts support this clone. This chain joins TRBV19 and TRBJ1-1; possibly TRBD1 for D (5 bases). The CDR3 sequence is 14 residues long. The germline CDR1 and CDR2 sequences are LNHDA and SQIVND (reference sequence). The V and J ends lost 3 bases and 4 bases respectively, with 12 bases between them. CDR3 sequence (DNA): TGTGCCAGTAGTATCAGGGTCGGGTCCACTGAAGCTTTCTTT. This translates into CASSIRVGSTEAFF.

This clone has just a few counts. V gene TRBV30 combines with J gene TRBJ2-5; D is perhaps TRBD2 (7 bases). This CDR3 is 13 amino acids long. Germline V lookup: CDR1 GTSNPN, CDR2 SVGIG (reference sequence). V lost 2 bases and J lost 5, with 12 bases in between. The CDR3 is CAWSIGGGETQYF. The CDR3 bases are TGTGCCTGGAGTATAGGGGGAGGGGAGACCCAGTACTTC.

CDR3 in amino acids: CASSLFTSGSWGETQYF. The CDR3 bases are TGTGCCAGCAGCTTGTTTACTAGCGGGAGTTGGGGAGAGACCCAGTACTTC. The chain combines TRBV5-6 with TRBJ2-5, with 11 bases aligning to TRBD2. This CDR3 is built from 17 residues. V gave up 1 base and J gave up 4 bases; unmatched junction bases: 9. Germline loops: CDR1 SGHDT, CDR2 YYEEEE.

This clone was observed a few times. Within the sample, other DNA sequences also encode this same CDR3. The rearrangement uses TRBV29-1 and TRBJ1-2; 9 nucleotides match TRBD1. The germline CDR1 and CDR2 sequences are SQVTM and ANQGSEA. The V gene end was trimmed by 6 bases and the J gene end by 4 bases; junction bases not matched to a gene: 3. CDR3 length equals 12 residues. CDR3 nucleotide sequence: TGCAGCGTAGGGGACAGGGCCTATGGCTACACCTTC. It yields the protein CSVGDRAYGYTF.

The chain links TRBV4-3 to TRBJ2-3, with 8 bases aligning to TRBD2. This CDR3 is 16 amino acids long. The trim removed 0 bases at V and 1 base at J, leaving 3 bases unmatched. Germline V gene data show CDR1 as LGHNA and CDR2 as YSLEER. The CDR3 coding sequence is TGCGCCAGCAGCCAAGAATGGCGGGGGGGCACAGATACGCAGTATTTT. Protein sequence: CASSQEWRGGTDTQYF.

This clone showed up just a few times. The same CDR3 also results from other DNA sequences found in this sample. The rearrangement links TRBV28 to TRBJ2-5, with TRBD2 matching over 7 bases. This CDR3 spans 12 amino acids. Trimming cost V 6 bases and J 5 bases; bases outside gene matches: 3. Germline CDR1 reads MDHEN; CDR2 reads SYDVKM. For the CDR3, the DNA is TGTGCCAGCAGCCCGCGGGGGGAGACCCAGTACTTC. The encoded protein is CASSPRGETQYF.

The chain's CDR3 is CASTDRDRVDEKLFF. In DNA, the CDR3 is TGTGCCAGCACTGACCGGGACAGGGTCGACGAAAAACTGTTTTTT. The rearrangement joins TRBV4-2 to TRBJ1-4; the match to TRBD1 covers 9 bases. The germline CDR1 and CDR2 sequences are LGHNA and YNFKEQ. The CDR3 totals 15 residues. J lost 8 bases, V lost 7 bases, and 11 bases had no gene match.

This chain uses TRBV18 with TRBJ2-3; D perhaps matches TRBD2 (5 bases). CDR3 length: 15 residues. V was trimmed by 4 bases and J by 0 bases, leaving 11 bases between them. Germline CDR1 and CDR2: KGHSH and LQKENI. The CDR3 DNA reads as TGTGCCAGCTCACGAGCGGCTCCTAGCACAGATACGCAGTATTTT. Protein: CASSRAAPSTDTQYF.

This clone was counted a few times. The chain carries TRBV7-2 and TRBJ2-7, with 8 bases matching TRBD1. Germline-derived CDR1 and CDR2 are SGHTA and FQGNSA. The J segment lost 1 base and the V segment lost 4 bases, leaving 3 bases of the junction unmatched. The CDR3 is 14 residues long. Written as DNA, the CDR3 is TGTGCCAGCAGCTCCGGGACAGGTTCCTACGAGCAGTACTTC. Its translation: CASSSGTGSYEQYF.

This clone turned up a few times. The chain couples TRBV9 to TRBJ2-7; maybe TRBD1 (6 bases). CDR1 and CDR2 from the germline V gene are SGDLS and YYNGEE. Deletions cut 5 bases from V and 12 bases from J, with 27 bases between. The CDR3 totals 15 residues. The chain's CDR3 is CASRDLWTVAEVRYF. The CDR3 nucleotides read TGTGCCAGCAGAGACCTTTGGACAGTCGCCGAAGTTCGGTACTTC. Drawing the rest from reference TRBV9 and TRBJ2-7, the complete variable domain is DSGVTQTPKHLITATGQRVTLRCSPRSGDLSVYWYQQSLDQGLQFLIQYYNGEERAKGNILERFSAQQFPDLHSELNLSSLELGDSALYFCASRDLWTVAEVRYFGPGTRLTVT.

The V call is TRBV6-5, the J call TRBJ2-5, with no clear D. With 6 bases removed from V and 5 bases from J, the gap between germline ends came to 10 bases. CDR1 MNHEY and CDR2 SVGAGI come from the germline V gene. The CDR3 consists of 12 residues. CDR3 nucleotide sequence: TGTGCCAGCAGCCCAGGTTACGAGACCCAGTACTTC. It translates to CASSPGYETQYF.

This clone came up a few times. Within the sample, other DNA sequences also encode this same CDR3. This rearrangement joins TRBV28 to TRBJ2-7, with a tentative D call TRBD2 (6 bases). Per the germline V gene, CDR1 is MDHEN and CDR2 is SYDVKM. The CDR3 loop spans 13 amino acids. V shed 2 bases and J shed 3 bases, with 8 bases lying between them. CDR3 coding DNA: TGTGCCAGCAGTTTAGGCGGGGTCTACGAGCAGTACTTC. It specifies CASSLGGVYEQYF.

The CDR3 sequence: CAWTVFRDRGLQETQYF. CDR3 bases: TGTGCCTGGACGGTTTTCCGGGACAGGGGGCTTCAAGAGACCCAGTACTTC. The chain joins TRBV30 to TRBJ2-5, with 12 bases aligning to TRBD1. The CDR3 consists of 17 residues. Germline CDR1 reads GTSNPN; CDR2 reads SVGIG (reference sequence). J was trimmed by 2 bases and V by 4 bases; bases with no gene match: 11. The full variable domain, its missing parts supplied by reference TRBV30 and TRBJ2-5, is SQTIHQWPATLVQPVGSPLSLECTVEGTSNPNLYWYRQAAGRGLQLLFYSVGIGQISSEVPQNLSASRPQDRQFILSSKKLLLSDSGFYLCAWTVFRDRGLQETQYFGPGTRLLVL.